Below, 21 T cell receptor beta chains from the same sample are listed, as sequenced in a study of PD-1 blockade in classical Hodgkin lymphoma. Time point described: newly diagnosed, previously untreated cHL patient sample. The assay was immunoSEQ multiplex PCR, and TCRdb's table has in-frame clones only and misses some. The table has roughly 32,000 clones, 90% to 95% seen once. Sequenced sample: peripheral blood mononuclear cells (PBMCs). The receptor set was obtained from a human donor with classical Hodgkin lymphoma.

The genes are TRBV11-2 and TRBJ2-1, with a tentative D call TRBD1 (5 bases). This CDR3 is 15 amino acids long. Germline V gives CDR1 SGHAT, CDR2 FQNNGV. V was cut by 2 bases and J by 0 bases, with 8 bases left in between. CDR3 protein: CASSLRQSSYNEQFF. CDR3 bases: TGTGCCAGCAGCTTACGACAGAGCTCCTACAATGAGCAGTTCTTC.

This clone was observed once. This chain links TRBV4-3 with TRBJ1-2, with D perhaps TRBD1 (5 bases). Germline assignment: CDR1 LGHNA and CDR2 YSLEER. V was pared by 3 bases and J by 3 bases, with 14 bases between. The CDR3 sequence is 15 residues long. The CDR3 region has the DNA TGCGCCAGCAGCCAGGCGGACAAAACCCACTATGGCTACACCTTC. Protein sequence: CASSQADKTHYGYTF.

The rearrangement links TRBV7-9 to TRBJ1-1; tentatively, D is TRBD1 (6 bases). The CDR3 is 16 residues long. Trimming removed 1 base at V and 0 bases at J, with 12 bases between. Per the germline V gene, CDR1 is SEHNR and CDR2 is FQNEAQ (reference sequence). CDR3 protein: CASSLGAGALNTEAFF. CDR3 in DNA: TGTGCCAGCAGCTTAGGAGCAGGGGCATTGAACACTGAAGCTTTCTTT.

The V and J genes are TRBV5-6 and TRBJ2-7, with D possibly being TRBD1 (5 bases). Trimming shortened V by 0 bases and J by 5 bases, and 9 bases separated the two germline ends. The CDR3 spans 13 residues. Germline values: CDR1 SGHDT, CDR2 YYEEEE. The CDR3 reads CASSLDRSNEQYF. The DNA for the CDR3 is TGTGCCAGCAGCTTGGACAGGTCTAACGAGCAGTACTTC. Full variable domain (rest looked up from reference TRBV5-6 and TRBJ2-7): DAGVTQSPTHLIKTRGQQVTLRCSPKSGHDTVSWYQQALGQGPQFIFQYYEEEERQRGNFPDRFSGHQFPNYSSELNVNALLLGDSALYLCASSLDRSNEQYFGPGTRLTVT.

The chain joins TRBV6-6 to TRBJ1-1, with D unresolved. Germline loops: CDR1 MNHNY, CDR2 SVGAGI (reference sequence). CDR3 size: 12 residues. Trimming stripped 5 bases from V and 3 bases from J, with 7 bases between. CDR3 region: CASSPGDTEAFF. CDR3 sequence (DNA): TGTGCCAGCAGTCCCGGGGACACTGAAGCTTTCTTT.

The chain carries TRBV11-3 and TRBJ2-7; D is uncertain. Looked up from germline, CDR1 is SGHNT and CDR2 is YENEEA. The CDR3 totals 13 residues. V was shortened by 3 bases and J by 0 bases, with 6 bases between the two germline ends. The CDR3 DNA reads TGTGCCAGCAGCTTGCCTATCTCCTACGAGCAGTACTTC. This codes for CASSLPISYEQYF.

In DNA form, the CDR3 reads TGCGCCAGCAGCCCGGAATTTCACGGGGAGCTGTTTTTT. This codes for CASSPEFHGELFF. V gene TRBV5-1 combines with J gene TRBJ2-2; D remains ambiguous. Germline V lookup: CDR1 SGHRS, CDR2 YFSETQ. Trimming pared 4 bases from V and 7 bases from J, leaving 11 bases between. The length of the CDR3 is 13 residues.

This chain joins TRBV6-1 and TRBJ2-5, with 15 bases identical to TRBD2. Germline CDR1 and CDR2: MNHNS and SASEGT. The CDR3 runs 15 residues. V shed 4 bases and J 13 bases; nucleotides not matched to a gene: 10. This CDR3 is CASSVPLGGLAGGYF. Written as DNA, the CDR3 is TGTGCCAGCAGTGTGCCCCTCGGGGGACTAGCGGGAGGGTACTTC.

V is TRBV6-1 and J is TRBJ1-6, with D uncertain. The germline V gene encodes CDR1 MNHNS and CDR2 SASEGT. Trimming shortened V by 2 bases and J by 6 bases, and 14 bases separated the two germline ends. The CDR3 is 16 amino acids. The CDR3 bases are TGTGCCAGCAGTGAAAATGGCTGGGCTGTTAATTCACCCCTCCACTTT. Amino acids: CASSENGWAVNSPLHF.

This clone ranks as medium-sized. The rearrangement links TRBV5-1 to TRBJ2-7; maybe TRBD2 (5 bases). The germline gives CDR1 SGHRS, CDR2 YFSETQ. The CDR3 runs to 14 residues. The V and J ends lost 2 bases and 1 base respectively, with 10 bases between them. CDR3 in DNA: TGCGCCAGCAGCTTTTTAAGCGGTTCCTACGAGCAGTACTTC. It yields the protein CASSFLSGSYEQYF. The variable domain in full, completed from reference TRBV5-1 and TRBJ2-7, reads KAGVTQTPRYLIKTRGQQVTLSCSPISGHRSVSWYQQTPGQGLQFLFEYFSETQRNKGNFPGRFSGRQFSNSRSEMNVSTLELGDSALYLCASSFLSGSYEQYFGPGTRLTVT.

V and J are TRBV5-4 and TRBJ1-2; a weak D match, TRBD1 (6 bases). Trimming removed 1 base from V and 8 bases from J, with 15 bases in between. The CDR3 is made up of 14 amino acids. Germline CDR1 and CDR2: SGHNT and YYREEE (reference sequence). The DNA for the CDR3 is TGTGCCAGCAGCTTGATTCAGGGGAGCAGCGGCTACACCTTC. Its protein is CASSLIQGSSGYTF.

The CDR3 DNA sequence: TGTGCCAGCAGCTTTGACAGGAATATCTACGAGCAGTACTTC. Protein: CASSFDRNIYEQYF. The chain recombines TRBV5-4 with TRBJ2-7, with a possible D match to TRBD1 (6 bases). Looked up from germline, CDR1 is SGHNT and CDR2 is YYREEE (reference sequence). This CDR3 is 14 amino acids long. V lost 2 bases, J lost 3 bases, and 12 bases lay in between.

A single count supports this clone. This sequence joins TRBV27 and TRBJ1-5; D is uncertain. V was trimmed by 3 bases and J by 2 bases, leaving 17 bases between them. Germline CDR1 MNHEY, CDR2 SMNVEV (reference sequence). CDR3 size: 17 residues. The CDR3 nucleotides are TGTGCCAGCAGTTTCTTCCCGGCGGGGAAAGGCAATCAGCCCCAGCATTTT. Its protein is CASSFFPAGKGNQPQHF.

The V gene is TRBV10-3, the J gene TRBJ1-1; possibly TRBD1 for D (6 bases). Deletions cut 2 bases from V and 0 bases from J, with 16 bases between. Germline CDR1 reads ENHRY; CDR2 reads SYGVKD. The CDR3 extends over 17 amino acids. The CDR3 loop reads CAISEVAGVNMNTEAFF. The CDR3 DNA reads as TGTGCCATCAGTGAGGTCGCAGGGGTAAACATGAACACTGAAGCTTTCTTT.

This sequence joins TRBV6-6 and TRBJ1-1, with a possible D match to TRBD1 (6 bases). The CDR3 is 13 residues long. V lost 5 bases to trimming and J lost 4 bases, with 11 bases between them. Per germline, CDR1 MNHNY and CDR2 SVGAGI (reference sequence). The CDR3 DNA sequence: TGTGCCAGCAGTATTAACAGGGTCACTGAAGCTTTCTTT. It yields the protein CASSINRVTEAFF.

The chain carries TRBV6-5 and TRBJ1-1; the D is unclear. The V end was cut by 0 bases, the J end by 1 base, with 9 bases between. Germline V gives CDR1 MNHEY, CDR2 SVGAGI. CDR3 length equals 15 residues. The CDR3 reads CASSYSFWGNTEAFF. In DNA, the CDR3 is TGTGCCAGCAGTTACTCATTTTGGGGGAACACTGAAGCTTTCTTT.

The chain has TRBV5-4 and TRBJ1-1; D ambiguous. The CDR3 loop spans 14 amino acids. CDR1 is SGHNT, CDR2 YYREEE, per germline (reference sequence). V dropped 2 bases and J dropped 0 bases, with 8 bases sitting between them. CDR3 amino acids: CASSFDGVNTEAFF. The CDR3 bases are TGTGCCAGCAGCTTTGATGGCGTGAACACTGAAGCTTTCTTT.

In this sample, this clone turned up once. The chain is built from TRBV2 and TRBJ1-5, with D possibly being TRBD1 (5 bases). The CDR3 extends over 18 amino acids. Germline assignment: CDR1 SNHLY and CDR2 FYNNEI. Deletions cut 6 bases from V and 6 bases from J, with 27 bases between. CDR3 residues: CASSGAPGPVVRGQPQHF. The CDR3, as DNA: TGTGCCAGCAGCGGGGCACCGGGGCCCGTGGTGCGGGGTCAGCCCCAGCATTTT.

This chain links TRBV18 with TRBJ2-3; TRBD1 matches at 10 bases. The length of the CDR3 is 16 residues. Germline V lookup: CDR1 KGHSH, CDR2 LQKENI. The J segment lost 4 bases and the V segment lost 5 bases, leaving 9 bases of the junction unmatched. The CDR3 loop is CASSSLGQGIADTQYF. DNA for the CDR3: TGTGCCAGCTCATCCCTGGGACAGGGGATTGCAGATACGCAGTATTTT.

This clone has only one observation. V gene TRBV10-3 combines with J gene TRBJ2-7; 10 bases are a match to TRBD2. This CDR3 is 15 amino acids long. Germline CDR1 reads ENHRY; CDR2 reads SYGVKD. Germline trimming cut 4 bases from V and 3 bases from J; bases unmatched to any gene: 6. The DNA of the CDR3 is TGTGCCATCAGTGGGTCACTAGCGGGGTTCTACGAGCAGTACTTC. Encoded protein: CAISGSLAGFYEQYF.

This chain uses TRBV9 with TRBJ2-3; D is uncertain. Germline V gene data show CDR1 as SGDLS and CDR2 as YYNGEE. V lost 3 bases and J 4 bases, leaving 21 bases between the germline ends. The CDR3 totals 17 residues. In DNA form, the CDR3 reads TGTGCCAGCAGCGCCCCCTCGTCCCCCTTTGCCCCAGATACGCAGTATTTT. Translated, it gives CASSAPSSPFAPDTQYF.